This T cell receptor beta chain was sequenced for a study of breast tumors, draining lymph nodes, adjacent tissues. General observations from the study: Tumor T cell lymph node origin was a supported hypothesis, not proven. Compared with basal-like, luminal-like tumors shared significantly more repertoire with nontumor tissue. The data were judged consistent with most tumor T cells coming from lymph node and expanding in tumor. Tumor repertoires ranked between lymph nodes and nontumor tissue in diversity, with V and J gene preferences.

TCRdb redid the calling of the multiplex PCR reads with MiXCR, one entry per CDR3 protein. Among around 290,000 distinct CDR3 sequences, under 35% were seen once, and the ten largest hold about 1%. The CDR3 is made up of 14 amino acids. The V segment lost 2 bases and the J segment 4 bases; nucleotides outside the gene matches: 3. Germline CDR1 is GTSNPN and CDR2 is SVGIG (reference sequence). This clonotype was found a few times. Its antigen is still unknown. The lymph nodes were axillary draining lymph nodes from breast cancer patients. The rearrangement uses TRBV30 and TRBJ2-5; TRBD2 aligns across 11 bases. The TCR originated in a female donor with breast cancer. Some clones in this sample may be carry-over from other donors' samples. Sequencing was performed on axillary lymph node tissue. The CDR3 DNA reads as TGTGCCTGGAGTACTAGCGGGAGTTTAGAGACCCAGTACTTC. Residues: CAWSTSGSLETQYF.